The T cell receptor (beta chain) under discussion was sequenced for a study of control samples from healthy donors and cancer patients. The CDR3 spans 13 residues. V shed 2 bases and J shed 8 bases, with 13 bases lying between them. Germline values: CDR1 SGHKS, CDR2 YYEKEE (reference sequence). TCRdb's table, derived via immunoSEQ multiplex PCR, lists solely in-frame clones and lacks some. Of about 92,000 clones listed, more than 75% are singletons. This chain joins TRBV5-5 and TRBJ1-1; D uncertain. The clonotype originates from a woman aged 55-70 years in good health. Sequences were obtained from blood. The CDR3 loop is CASSFRVVTEAFF. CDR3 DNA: TGTGCCAGCAGCTTCCGGGTAGTTACCGAAGCTTTCTTT.